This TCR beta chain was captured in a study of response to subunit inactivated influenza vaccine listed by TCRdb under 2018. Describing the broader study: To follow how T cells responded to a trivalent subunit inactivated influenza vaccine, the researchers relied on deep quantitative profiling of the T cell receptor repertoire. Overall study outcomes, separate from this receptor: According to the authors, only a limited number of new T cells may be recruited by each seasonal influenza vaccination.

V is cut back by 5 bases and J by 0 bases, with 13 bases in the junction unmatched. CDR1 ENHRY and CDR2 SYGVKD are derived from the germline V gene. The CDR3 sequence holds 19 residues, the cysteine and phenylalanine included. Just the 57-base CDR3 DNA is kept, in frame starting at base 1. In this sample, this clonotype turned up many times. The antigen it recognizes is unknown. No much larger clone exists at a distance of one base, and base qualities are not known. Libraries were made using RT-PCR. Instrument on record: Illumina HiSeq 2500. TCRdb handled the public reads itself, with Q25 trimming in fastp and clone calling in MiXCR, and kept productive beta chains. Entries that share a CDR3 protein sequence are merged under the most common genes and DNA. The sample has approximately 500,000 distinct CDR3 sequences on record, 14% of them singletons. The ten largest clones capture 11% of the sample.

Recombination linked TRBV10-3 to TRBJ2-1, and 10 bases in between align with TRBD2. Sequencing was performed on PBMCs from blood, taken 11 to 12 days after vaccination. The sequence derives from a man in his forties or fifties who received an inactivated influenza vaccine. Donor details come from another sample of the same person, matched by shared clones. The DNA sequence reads TGTGCCATCAGTATACCGGGACTAGCGACGGGGAGCTCCTACAATGAGCAGTTCTTC. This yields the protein CAISIPGLATGSSYNEQFF.